This T cell receptor beta chain comes out of a study of technical replicates of blood from a handful of donors. Sequencing used immunoSEQ multiplex PCR; TCRdb keeps in-frame clones, though not all of them. The profile covers tens of thousands of clones, with roughly 93% appearing a single time and over 4% taken by the ten largest. There are 16 residues in the CDR3. Sequenced sample: PBMCs. The TCR comes from a human donor in good health. Some clones in this sample may be carry-over from other donors' samples. The chain joins TRBV1 to TRBJ2-1; the table assigns TRBD2, which was not confirmed against the DNA. TRBV1 is designated a pseudogene. CDR3 protein: CTSSQVFSEGYNEQFF. The CDR3 DNA reads TGCACCAGCAGCCAAGTATTTAGCGAGGGATACAATGAGCAGTTCTTC.